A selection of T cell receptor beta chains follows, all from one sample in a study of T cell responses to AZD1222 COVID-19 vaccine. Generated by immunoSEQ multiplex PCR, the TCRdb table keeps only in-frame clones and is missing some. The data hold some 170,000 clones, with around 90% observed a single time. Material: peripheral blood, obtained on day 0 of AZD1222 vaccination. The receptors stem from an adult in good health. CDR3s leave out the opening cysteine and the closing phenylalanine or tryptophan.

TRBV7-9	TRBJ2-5	ASSLARSASQETQY
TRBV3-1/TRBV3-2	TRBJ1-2	ASSQVSTVYT
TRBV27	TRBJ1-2	ASRDINYGYT
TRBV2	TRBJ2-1	ASSEGGSSYNEQF
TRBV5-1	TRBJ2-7	ASSLDGTFEQY
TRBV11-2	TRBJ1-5	ASSYRGGNQPQH
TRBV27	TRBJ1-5	ASRDREYSNQPQH
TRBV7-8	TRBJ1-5	ASSLRQGDQPQH
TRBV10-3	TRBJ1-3	AINPGPSRTGNTIY
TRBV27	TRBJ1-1	ASSHGENTEAF
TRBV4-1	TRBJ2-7	ATARTDAYEQY
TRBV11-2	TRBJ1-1	ASSRKTGMLSTEAF
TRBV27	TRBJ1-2	ASSSETGRPGGYT
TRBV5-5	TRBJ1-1	ASSLGSNTEAF
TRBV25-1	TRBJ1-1	ASSEAGTANTEAF
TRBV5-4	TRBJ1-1	ASSPVDRVRAEAF
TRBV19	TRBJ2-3	ASSLVPDTQY
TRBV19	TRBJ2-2	ASSIGSIGELF
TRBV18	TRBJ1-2	GAQGLDYGYT
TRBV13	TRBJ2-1	ASSSGLLNEQF
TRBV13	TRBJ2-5	ASSPRMETQY
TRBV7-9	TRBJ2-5	ASSLSPGGETQY
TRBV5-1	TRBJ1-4	ASSPRQGARANEKLF
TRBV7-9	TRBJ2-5	ASLGGRRGETQY
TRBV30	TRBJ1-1	AWSVVRRGATEAF
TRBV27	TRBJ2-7	ASSSLTPGGSYEQY